These 23 T cell receptor beta chains were all obtained from the same sample, sequenced in a study of blood T cell repertoires in COVID-19. The assay was immunoSEQ multiplex PCR, and TCRdb's table has in-frame clones only and misses some. The sample shows 150,000 to 200,000 clones, 70% to 85% of them seen only once. The sample comprised PBMCs or T cells enriched from blood (not recorded which). Receptor source: a woman aged 45-59 years who had recovered from COVID-19.

This clone was observed a single time. This sequence joins TRBV5-1 and TRBJ2-4; TRBD1 is a possible D gene (6 bases). There are 16 residues in the CDR3. Looked up from germline, CDR1 is SGHRS and CDR2 is YFSETQ. Trimming took off 0 bases at V and 1 base at J, with 11 bases between the two ends. DNA of the CDR3: TGCGCCAGCAGCTTGGGGACAGATCGGGCCAAAAACATTCAGTACTTC. As protein: CASSLGTDRAKNIQYF.

J is TRBJ2-7 and V is TRBV3-1 (or the pseudogene TRBV3-2), with D perhaps matching TRBD2 (6 bases). Between the trimmed V and J ends, which lost 0 bases and 2 bases, there was a span of 17 bases. Germline V gene lookup returns CDR1 LGHDT and CDR2 YNNKEL (reference sequence). The CDR3 runs to 17 residues. The CDR3 coding sequence is TGTGCCAGCAGCCAAGATTCCGTCGGTAGCGGAGCCTACGAGCAGTACTTC. This encodes CASSQDSVGSGAYEQYF.

This clone was found many times. The V call is TRBV10-3, the J call TRBJ1-3, with D unclear. Trimming shortened V by 3 bases and J by 1 base, and 7 bases separated the two germline ends. Germline CDR1 reads ENHRY; CDR2 reads SYGVKD. The CDR3 is made up of 14 amino acids. The CDR3 DNA is TGTGCCATCAGTGAACGGGGTTCTGGAAACACCATATATTTT. As protein: CAISERGSGNTIYF.

The V call is TRBV6-2 or TRBV6-3, the J call TRBJ2-7; TRBD1 matches at 8 bases. The V gene end was trimmed by 4 bases and the J gene end by 6 bases; junction bases not matched to a gene: 5. CDR3 length: 13 residues. From germline, CDR1 is MNHEY and CDR2 SVGEGT. CDR3 in DNA: TGTGCCAGCAGTTCCCGCGGACAGGGCGAGCAGTACTTC. Protein product: CASSSRGQGEQYF.

This clone has a single count. The CDR3 spells CASRRPGLAGYEQYF. The CDR3 nucleotides read TGTGCCAGCAGGCGACCGGGACTAGCAGGCTACGAGCAGTACTTC. The chain links TRBV28 to TRBJ2-7; 9 nucleotides align to TRBD2. This CDR3 contains 15 residues. Trimming removed 6 bases from V and 3 bases from J; junction bases left unmatched: 9. From germline, CDR1 is MDHEN and CDR2 SYDVKM.

The rearrangement joins TRBV7-2 to TRBJ2-3; D is undetermined. The CDR3 spans 14 residues. The germline CDR1 and CDR2 sequences are SGHTA and FQGNSA. V was clipped by 5 bases and J by 4 bases, with 13 bases between them. The CDR3 region has the DNA TGTGCCAGCAGCCCCTCTTTTCAGGCAGATACGCAGTATTTT. This encodes CASSPSFQADTQYF.

This rearrangement joins TRBV9 to TRBJ2-5; maybe TRBD1 (5 bases). This CDR3 has 15 amino acids. Trimming took off 2 bases at V and 2 bases at J, with 13 bases between the two ends. CDR1 and CDR2 (germline): SGDLS, YYNGEE. Written as DNA, the CDR3 is TGTGCCAGCAGCGTCTGGGGCAGCGAACAAGAGACCCAGTACTTC. Protein sequence: CASSVWGSEQETQYF.

The chain employs TRBV7-2 and TRBJ2-3, with D possibly matching TRBD2 (6 bases). V lost 5 bases, J lost 9 bases, and 27 bases lay in between. This CDR3 comprises 17 residues. The germline V gene encodes CDR1 SGHTA and CDR2 FQGNSA. CDR3 protein: CASSATPGRVEGGTQYF. The DNA of the CDR3 is TGTGCCAGCAGCGCGACGCCCGGGCGGGTCGAGGGAGGAACGCAGTATTTT.

The rearrangement joins TRBV11-2 to TRBJ2-7, with 10 bases aligning to TRBD2. The junction had 9 bases not matched to a gene; V was cut back by 5 bases and J by 5 bases. From germline, CDR1 is SGHAT and CDR2 FQNNGV. The CDR3 length is 15 residues. The CDR3 reads CASSPTSGVKDEQYF. DNA for the CDR3: TGTGCCAGCAGCCCAACTAGCGGGGTGAAGGACGAGCAGTACTTC.

This clone was detected many times. As DNA, the CDR3 is TGCGCCAGCAGCTTGGGGACTCCTCAATCCTACGAGCAGTACTTC. It yields the protein CASSLGTPQSYEQYF. The chain links TRBV5-1 to TRBJ2-7, with D possibly being TRBD2 (5 bases). Trimming removed 0 bases at V and 1 base at J, with 11 bases between. This CDR3 is built from 15 residues. CDR1 is SGHRS, CDR2 YFSETQ, per germline.

The CDR3 is CASREGLVYEQYF. The CDR3 nucleotides read TGTGCCAGCAGGGAGGGGCTAGTCTACGAGCAGTACTTC. V is TRBV6-5 and J is TRBJ2-7; perhaps TRBD2 as D (6 bases). Between the trimmed V and J ends, which lost 6 bases and 3 bases, there was a span of 12 bases. This CDR3 is 13 amino acids long. Germline CDR1 reads MNHEY; CDR2 reads SVGAGI.

The V and J genes are TRBV14 and TRBJ2-1; 7 positions match TRBD2. This CDR3 region has 16 residues. The ends lost 4 bases at V and 7 bases at J; junction bases unmatched: 13. The germline gives CDR1 SGHDN, CDR2 FVKESK. As DNA, the CDR3 is TGTGCCAGCAGCCCCATCTTAGCGGGCTCTGGGAATGAGCAGTTCTTC. Translated: CASSPILAGSGNEQFF.

The table lists this clone with a few counts. The CDR3 protein is CATSDSVNEKLFF. CDR3 bases: TGTGCCACCTCGGACAGCGTGAATGAAAAACTGTTTTTT. The chain recombines TRBV19 with TRBJ1-4; D is possibly TRBD1 (6 bases). The V gene lost 10 bases and the J gene lost 5 bases, with 14 bases spanning the gap. This CDR3 spans 13 amino acids. The germline gives CDR1 LNHDA, CDR2 SQIVND (reference sequence).

This clone occurred a few times. The DNA of the CDR3 is TGTGCCAGCAGTTACAAGCGGAGCTCCTACAATGAGCAGTTCTTC. This translates into CASSYKRSSYNEQFF. The V call is TRBV6-5, the J call TRBJ2-1, with a weak D call TRBD2 (5 bases). The CDR3 loop spans 15 amino acids. Trimming left V 2 bases short and J 0 bases short, with 8 bases between. The germline gives CDR1 MNHEY, CDR2 SVGAGI.

The CDR3 reads CASSPSDSVSYEQYF. The CDR3 nucleotides read TGTGCCAGCAGCCCCTCGGACAGTGTCTCCTACGAGCAGTACTTC. The chain uses TRBV7-6 and TRBJ2-7, with a tentative D call TRBD1 (6 bases). V was cut by 5 bases and J by 0 bases, with 14 bases left in between. This CDR3 region has 15 residues. The germline V gene encodes CDR1 SGHVS and CDR2 FNYEAQ.

J is TRBJ2-1 and V is TRBV11-3, with TRBD2 identical over 11 bases. CDR1 is SGHNT, CDR2 YENEEA, per germline. The CDR3 totals 16 residues. V was pared by 1 base and J by 4 bases, with 3 bases of the junction left unmatched. The DNA for the CDR3 is TGTGCCAGCAGCTTAGGGGCTAGCGGGGGGTACAATGAGCAGTTCTTC. Its protein product is CASSLGASGGYNEQFF.

The gene calls are TRBV10-3 and TRBJ2-7, with D possibly being TRBD2 (6 bases). Germline loops: CDR1 ENHRY, CDR2 SYGVKD. Trimming cost V 8 bases and J 3 bases, with 20 bases left between them. The CDR3 totals 15 residues. In nucleotides, the CDR3 is TGTGCCATCTCCACCGCCCCCGGGAGTAGCTACGAGCAGTACTTC. Translating it yields CAISTAPGSSYEQYF.

This chain links TRBV11-2 with TRBJ2-1; 10 nucleotides agree with TRBD2. Germline-derived CDR1 and CDR2 are SGHAT and FQNNGV. The CDR3 is made up of 18 amino acids. V was pared by 2 bases and J by 5 bases, with 12 bases of the junction left unmatched. The CDR3 DNA sequence: TGTGCCAGCAGCTTACAAACCCTCCCTAGCGGGGGCCACAATGAGCAGTTCTTC. This translates into CASSLQTLPSGGHNEQFF.

The V gene is TRBV5-4, the J gene TRBJ2-1; 9 bases match TRBD2. The CDR3 consists of 15 residues. Germline trimming cut 2 bases from V and 4 bases from J; bases unmatched to any gene: 4. Germline assignment: CDR1 SGHNT and CDR2 YYREEE (reference sequence). CDR3 DNA sequence: TGTGCCAGCAGCTTCGTAGCGGGAGATTACAATGAGCAGTTCTTC. Its translation is CASSFVAGDYNEQFF.

The chain carries TRBV12-3 or TRBV12-4 and TRBJ2-7; TRBD1 matches 7 bases. V lost 8 bases, J lost 6 bases, and 10 bases stayed unmatched. The CDR3 spans 13 residues. Written as DNA, the CDR3 is TGTGCCAGCGGATTAGGGACAGCCCCCGAGCAGTACTTC. This codes for CASGLGTAPEQYF.

The chain employs TRBV10-3 and TRBJ1-3; D possibly corresponds to TRBD1 (5 bases). CDR3 size: 14 residues. The germline V gene has CDR1 ENHRY and CDR2 SYGVKD. V was trimmed by 5 bases and J by 1 base, leaving 9 bases between them. The CDR3 region has the DNA TGTGCCATCAGTTCGACAGAATCTGGAAACACCATATATTTT. Translation: CAISSTESGNTIYF.

The V gene is TRBV7-2, the J gene TRBJ2-7, with 11 nucleotides matching TRBD2. This CDR3 has 18 residues. Trimming cost V 1 base and J 6 bases; bases outside gene matches: 14. Germline CDR1 and CDR2: SGHTA and FQGNSA. The CDR3 DNA reads as TGTGCCAGCAGCTTAGGACTAGCGGGGCCCGCGTTGTCGGGCGAGCAGTACTTC. This codes for CASSLGLAGPALSGEQYF.

This chain connects TRBV30 to TRBJ1-2; 7 nucleotides line up with TRBD1. Germline V CDR1 and CDR2: GTSNPN, SVGIG (reference sequence). The CDR3 covers 15 residues. V lost 0 bases to trimming and J lost 7 bases; unmatched junction nucleotides: 11. The CDR3 spells CAWSVRLEGASGYTF. Written as DNA, the CDR3 is TGTGCCTGGAGTGTACGGCTTGAGGGGGCGAGTGGCTACACCTTC.